A single sample gave rise to the 21 T cell receptor beta chains below, sequenced in a study of human T cells and chemical hapten exposure. One entry per CDR3 protein, called by TCRdb with MiXCR from the RACE reads. The data show roughly 380,000 distinct CDR3 sequences, approximately 5% seen once. Stated time point: patch test 1, 2 weeks after DPC sensitization. Documented treatment: therapeutic diphenylcyclopropenone sensitization with weekly scalp DPC. The material was whole blood, obtained in connection with sensitization to the hapten diphenylcyclopropenone (DPC). The source of these receptors is a woman in her fifties or sixties with alopecia areata. Some clones in this sample may be carry-over from other donors' samples.

This clonotype has just a few counts. The chain uses TRBV4-1 and TRBJ2-1; TRBD2 matches 9 bases. Germline loops: CDR1 MGHRA, CDR2 YSYEKL. Trimming removed 4 bases from V and 5 bases from J; junction bases left unmatched: 9. The CDR3 sequence is 16 residues long. The CDR3 sequence is CASSPFTSGPHNEQFF. The CDR3 bases are TGCGCCAGCAGCCCCTTCACTAGCGGGCCTCACAATGAGCAGTTCTTC.

The rearrangement joins TRBV20-1 to TRBJ2-7, with unresolved D. V shed 1 base and J shed 7 bases, with 11 bases lying between them. This CDR3 has 12 amino acids. The germline V gene encodes CDR1 DFQATT and CDR2 SNEGSKA (reference sequence). CDR3 loop: CSARGLPSEQYF. CDR3 nucleotides: TGCAGTGCTAGAGGGCTACCTTCGGAGCAGTACTTC.

The sample holds many counts of this clonotype. This chain joins TRBV27 and TRBJ2-3; no definite D call. CDR1 and CDR2 (germline): MNHEY, SMNVEV (reference sequence). V was clipped by 4 bases and J by 3 bases, with 8 bases between them. The CDR3 spans 13 residues. Here the CDR3 reads CASSYWMTDTQYF. CDR3 DNA sequence: TGTGCCAGCAGTTATTGGATGACAGATACGCAGTATTTT.

This clonotype was recorded at least ten times. The V call is TRBV7-9, the J call TRBJ2-7; 12 positions agree with TRBD2. Trimming removed 5 bases from V and 0 bases from J; junction bases left unmatched: 5. From germline, CDR1 is SEHNR and CDR2 FQNEAQ (reference sequence). This CDR3 contains 16 residues. The CDR3 coding sequence is TGTGCCAGCAGCGCCTGGACTAGCGGGACCTCCTACGAGCAGTACTTC. This encodes CASSAWTSGTSYEQYF.

This clonotype was seen only a few times. V usage is TRBV11-2 and J usage is TRBJ1-2; D is unresolved. This CDR3 region has 15 residues. V was trimmed by 5 bases and J by 0 bases, leaving 13 bases between them. The germline CDR1 and CDR2 sequences are SGHAT and FQNNGV. The CDR3 is CASSPWTEANYGYTF. The CDR3 coding sequence is TGTGCCAGCAGCCCGTGGACGGAGGCTAACTATGGCTACACCTTC.

The chain has TRBV7-6 and TRBJ2-3; TRBD2 agrees at 9 bases. The CDR3 has 16 residues. Per the germline V gene, CDR1 is SGHVS and CDR2 is FNYEAQ. With V trimmed by 5 bases and J by 6 bases, 12 bases remained unmatched. The CDR3 here is CASSPQVSSGIDTQYF. The DNA for the CDR3 is TGTGCCAGCAGCCCCCAGGTCTCTAGCGGGATTGATACGCAGTATTTT.

This clonotype has at least ten counts. The V call is TRBV20-1, the J call TRBJ2-7; the match to TRBD2 covers 7 bases. Trimming cost V 5 bases and J 5 bases; bases outside gene matches: 12. Germline CDR1 is DFQATT and CDR2 is SNEGSKA (reference sequence). There are 14 residues in the CDR3. The CDR3 bases are TGCAGTGCTCGGTCCGGGGCGGGAGTCAACGAGCAGTACTTC. Its protein is CSARSGAGVNEQYF.

This clonotype was counted at least ten times. This chain joins TRBV13 and TRBJ1-5, with D hard to call. Germline CDR1 and CDR2: PRHDT and FYEKMQ (reference sequence). The CDR3 consists of 16 residues. The V gene lost 0 bases and the J gene lost 1 base, with 10 bases spanning the gap. The CDR3 is CASSLGQRVSNQPQHF. Here the CDR3 DNA reads TGTGCCAGCAGCTTAGGACAGCGAGTAAGCAATCAGCCCCAGCATTTT.

This clonotype was observed a few times. DNA of the CDR3: TGTGCCAGCAGCCGGTCGGATCGGGGCTACACCTTC. This encodes CASSRSDRGYTF. The chain uses TRBV3-1 and TRBJ1-2; no clear D gene. Trimming stripped 4 bases from V and 8 bases from J, with 11 bases between. The CDR3 length is 12 residues. Germline-derived CDR1 and CDR2 are LGHDT and YNNKEL (reference sequence). Combining the CDR3 with reference TRBV3-1 and TRBJ1-2 gives the whole variable domain DTAVSQTPKYLVTQMGNDKSIKCEQNLGHDTMYWYKQDSKKFLKIMFSYNNKELIINETVPNRFSPKSPDKAHLNLHINSLELGDSAVYFCASSRSDRGYTFGSGTRLTVV.

In its sample, this clonotype was seen many times. This sequence joins TRBV2 and TRBJ1-1; D is possibly TRBD1 (5 bases). CDR3 length: 12 amino acids. Looked up from germline, CDR1 is SNHLY and CDR2 is FYNNEI. The germline V and J ends were trimmed by 6 bases and 10 bases, with 15 bases remaining between them. CDR3 region: CASRESGTGAFF. DNA for the CDR3: TGTGCCAGCAGGGAATCCGGGACCGGAGCTTTCTTT.

This clonotype came up many times. This chain joins TRBV6-5 and TRBJ1-1; D remains unclear. Germline CDR1 MNHEY, CDR2 SVGAGI. Trimming pared 7 bases from V and 1 base from J, leaving 16 bases between. CDR3 length equals 15 residues. The CDR3 DNA reads TGTGCCAGCACCTCCTCTCCCACTGGGAACACTGAAGCTTTCTTT. It specifies CASTSSPTGNTEAFF.

This clonotype was counted between two and nine times. The V call is TRBV12-3 or TRBV12-4, the J call TRBJ1-2, with TRBD1 matching over 7 bases. CDR3 length: 15 residues. V lost 8 bases to trimming and J lost 0 bases; unmatched junction nucleotides: 9. The CDR3, as DNA: TGTGCCAGCGCCTCCTCCGGGACAGCTAACTATGGCTACACCTTC. This codes for CASASSGTANYGYTF.

This chain joins TRBV29-1 and TRBJ1-1, with TRBD1 as a possible D gene (5 bases). Germline loops: CDR1 SQVTM, CDR2 ANQGSEA. There are 13 residues in the CDR3. V was shortened by 3 bases and J by 0 bases, with 8 bases between the two germline ends. CDR3 in amino acids: CSVEGLMNTEAFF. Here the CDR3 DNA reads TGCAGCGTTGAGGGACTCATGAACACTGAAGCTTTCTTT.

This clonotype was observed a few times. This chain joins TRBV10-3 and TRBJ1-1, with D unclear. Germline V gene sequence: CDR1 ENHRY, CDR2 SYGVKD. The V end lost 2 bases, the J end lost 10 bases, and 11 bases lay between the germline ends. The CDR3 runs to 12 residues. CDR3 DNA sequence: TGTGCCATCAGTGAGGGACGGACTTTAGCTTTCTTT. Translation gives CAISEGRTLAFF.

The table lists this clonotype with a few counts. The chain employs TRBV13 and TRBJ1-1; D not resolved. Germline V gene lookup returns CDR1 PRHDT and CDR2 FYEKMQ (reference sequence). V gave up 5 bases and J gave up 2 bases, with 15 bases separating them. The CDR3 has 15 amino acids. CDR3 coding DNA: TGTGCCAGCAGCCCTACCGCGCTCGAAAACACTGAAGCTTTCTTT. Its protein product is CASSPTALENTEAFF.

In its sample, this clonotype was seen many times. Here the CDR3 DNA reads TGTGCCAGCAGTTTAGAGGGGGAGGGCAATCAGCCCCAGCATTTT. Protein product: CASSLEGEGNQPQHF. The J gene is TRBJ1-5, the V gene TRBV12-3 or TRBV12-4, with D possibly TRBD1 on 6 matching bases. With 1 base removed from V and 2 bases from J, the gap between germline ends came to 9 bases. CDR3 size: 15 residues.

The V and J genes are TRBV4-2 and TRBJ1-4, with D tentatively TRBD1 (5 bases). This CDR3 has 15 amino acids. Trimming removed 0 bases at V and 5 bases at J, with 10 bases between. Germline-derived CDR1 and CDR2 are LGHNA and YNFKEQ. The CDR3 DNA is TGTGCCAGCAGCCAAGAAGGGGCAGTCAATGAAAAACTGTTTTTT. Protein: CASSQEGAVNEKLFF.

This clonotype has more than one count but fewer than ten. The CDR3 reads CASSDPDEQYF. The DNA of the CDR3 is TGCGCCAGCAGTGATCCCGACGAGCAGTACTTC. The rearrangement uses TRBV10-2 and TRBJ2-7; D is ambiguous. The V and J ends lost 3 bases and 5 bases respectively, with 5 bases between them. CDR1 WSHSY and CDR2 SAAADI come from the germline V gene. The length of the CDR3 is 11 residues.

This clonotype was seen at least ten times. J is TRBJ1-6 and V is TRBV9; D is possibly TRBD1 (5 bases). Per the germline V gene, CDR1 is SGDLS and CDR2 is YYNGEE. V gave up 3 bases and J gave up 0 bases, with 10 bases separating them. This CDR3 region has 16 residues. CDR3 loop: CASSAQGSSYNSPLHF. In nucleotides, the CDR3 is TGTGCCAGCAGCGCCCAGGGCAGCTCCTATAATTCACCCCTCCACTTT. The variable domain in full, with the rest retrieved from reference TRBV9 and TRBJ1-6, is DSGVTQTPKHLITATGQRVTLRCSPRSGDLSVYWYQQSLDQGLQFLIQYYNGEERAKGNILERFSAQQFPDLHSELNLSSLELGDSALYFCASSAQGSSYNSPLHFGNGTRLTVT.

The table lists this clonotype with many counts. The chain has TRBV28 and TRBJ2-6; D call uncertain. V was shortened by 5 bases and J by 0 bases, with 11 bases between the two germline ends. The CDR3 runs 16 residues. Germline CDR1 is MDHEN and CDR2 is SYDVKM. The CDR3 sequence: CASSSTSYSGANVLTF. The CDR3 nucleotides are TGTGCCAGCAGTAGCACAAGTTACTCTGGGGCCAACGTCCTGACTTTC.

J is TRBJ2-5 and V is TRBV5-1; the D gene is possibly TRBD1 (6 bases). The CDR3 length is 14 residues. Germline V gives CDR1 SGHRS, CDR2 YFSETQ. The V end lost 0 bases, the J end lost 6 bases, and 12 bases lay between the germline ends. CDR3 nucleotides: TGCGCCAGCAGCTTGGATCAGGGGATACAGACCCAGTACTTC. This gives the protein CASSLDQGIQTQYF. Filled out from reference TRBV5-1 and TRBJ2-5, the complete variable domain reads KAGVTQTPRYLIKTRGQQVTLSCSPISGHRSVSWYQQTPGQGLQFLFEYFSETQRNKGNFPGRFSGRQFSNSRSEMNVSTLELGDSALYLCASSLDQGIQTQYFGPGTRLLVL.